This TCR beta chain was documented in a study of PD-1 blockade in classical Hodgkin lymphoma. V dropped 1 base and J dropped 5; count of bases not matched to a gene: 3. This CDR3 has 14 amino acids. The V gene's germline CDR1 is SQVTM and CDR2 ANQGSEA. On this clone itself: Its antigen is not identified.

Sequenced by immunoSEQ multiplex PCR; TCRdb stores in-frame clones only, minus some. The sample lists about 35,000 clones, approximately 90% occurring once. The patients all showed relapse after autologous stem cell transplantation, while their brentuximab vedotin exposure varied. Thawed PBMCs were the source of CD4+ T cells, purified by magnetic negative selection. Overall study findings and caveats: Complete responders' diversity at baseline resembled that of newly diagnosed patients.

The receptor comes from a human donor with classical Hodgkin lymphoma. The material was CD4+ T cells from blood, obtained at baseline. The chain uses TRBV29-1 and TRBJ2-2; 8 bases are shared with TRBD2. As DNA, the CDR3 is TGCAGCGTTGAAGGGGCGGGAGGAACCGGGGAGCTGTTTTTT. Protein: CSVEGAGGTGELFF.